These 31 T cell receptor beta chains were all obtained from the same sample, sequenced in a study of T cell responses to AZD1222 COVID-19 vaccine. TCRdb keeps only in-frame clones here, not all; method: immunoSEQ multiplex PCR. The sample contains 130,000 to 150,000 clones, approximately 90% of which appear only once. Sequenced material: peripheral blood, taken on day 0 of AZD1222 vaccination. Receptor source: an adult in good health.

This clone came up a few times. The chain employs TRBV19 and TRBJ1-2; maybe TRBD1 (6 bases). This CDR3 is 12 amino acids long. Trimming cost V 4 bases and J 9 bases, with 12 bases left between them. Germline CDR1 is LNHDA and CDR2 is SQIVND (reference sequence). This chain's CDR3 is CASSTRGKSYTF. The DNA for the CDR3 is TGTGCCAGTAGTACCAGGGGAAAAAGCTACACCTTC.

The chain uses TRBV7-3 and TRBJ2-2; D unclear. V gave up 5 bases and J gave up 1 base, with 5 bases separating them. Germline CDR1 SGHTA, CDR2 FQGTGA. The CDR3 has 13 amino acids. CDR3 amino acids: CASSPMNTGELFF. In DNA, the CDR3 is TGTGCCAGCAGCCCCATGAACACCGGGGAGCTGTTTTTT.

This chain joins TRBV5-1 and TRBJ1-3; D is possibly TRBD1 (5 bases). The CDR3 loop spans 15 amino acids. V was trimmed by 7 bases and J by 0 bases, leaving 14 bases between them. Germline-derived CDR1 and CDR2 are SGHRS and YFSETQ. For the CDR3, the DNA is TGCGCCAGCTCCCCGGGGCGGTCCTCTGGAAACACCATATATTTT. As protein: CASSPGRSSGNTIYF.

J is TRBJ2-3 and V is TRBV7-7; TRBD1 might be the D (5 bases). V dropped 3 bases and J dropped 4 bases, with 14 bases sitting between them. Germline loops: CDR1 SSHAT, CDR2 FNYEAQ (reference sequence). This CDR3 is 15 amino acids long. The CDR3 region is CASSLGLSKADTQYF. CDR3 DNA: TGTGCCAGCAGCTTGGGGCTAAGTAAGGCAGATACGCAGTATTTT. Using reference TRBV7-7 and TRBJ2-3 for the parts outside the CDR3, the full variable domain is GAGVSQSPRYKVTKRGQDVTLRCDPISSHATLYWYQQALGQGPEFLTYFNYEAQPDKSGLPSDRFSAERPEGSISTLTIQRTEQRDSAMYRCASSLGLSKADTQYFGPGTRLTVL.

The rearrangement uses TRBV7-7 and TRBJ2-3; no clear D gene. CDR3 length: 14 amino acids. Per the germline V gene, CDR1 is SSHAT and CDR2 is FNYEAQ (reference sequence). Between the trimmed V and J ends, which lost 1 base and 0 bases, there was a span of 5 bases. The CDR3 protein is CASSLDASTDTQYF. CDR3 coding DNA: TGTGCCAGCAGCTTAGATGCTAGCACAGATACGCAGTATTTT.

This rearrangement joins TRBV9 to TRBJ2-7; D call uncertain. The ends were cut back, 2 bases at V and 4 bases at J, with 13 bases in the middle. The CDR3 runs to 14 residues. Germline CDR1 reads SGDLS; CDR2 reads YYNGEE. The CDR3: CASSVSPFDYEQYF. The CDR3 nucleotides read TGTGCCAGCAGCGTTTCCCCCTTTGATTACGAGCAGTACTTC. The full variable domain, rest sourced from reference TRBV9 and TRBJ2-7, is DSGVTQTPKHLITATGQRVTLRCSPRSGDLSVYWYQQSLDQGLQFLIQYYNGEERAKGNILERFSAQQFPDLHSELNLSSLELGDSALYFCASSVSPFDYEQYFGPGTRLTVT.

The V call is TRBV6-2 or TRBV6-3, the J call TRBJ1-4; TRBD1 aligns across 7 bases. This CDR3 contains 16 residues. V lost 6 bases and J lost 0; bases outside the gene matches: 7. From germline, CDR1 is MNHEY and CDR2 SVGEGT. The DNA of the CDR3 is TGTGCCAGCAGCCAGAGACAGGGAGCAACTAATGAAAAACTGTTTTTT. This encodes CASSQRQGATNEKLFF.

The chain couples TRBV19 to TRBJ2-1, with D perhaps matching TRBD1 (6 bases). This CDR3 has 13 residues. Per germline, CDR1 LNHDA and CDR2 SQIVND (reference sequence). The germline V and J ends were trimmed by 7 bases and 3 bases, with 10 bases remaining between them. The CDR3 here is CASTTGNYNEQFF. In DNA form, the CDR3 reads TGTGCCAGTACCACAGGGAACTACAATGAGCAGTTCTTC.

CDR3 sequence (DNA): TGCGCCAGCAGCTCAGGAGATTCCTCTGGAAACACCATATATTTT. Residues: CASSSGDSSGNTIYF. The gene calls are TRBV5-1 and TRBJ1-3, with unresolved D. Germline V gene sequence: CDR1 SGHRS, CDR2 YFSETQ. The V end lost 3 bases, the J end lost 0 bases, and 10 bases lay between the germline ends. This CDR3 spans 15 amino acids. The entire variable domain, with the rest obtained from reference TRBV5-1 and TRBJ1-3, is as follows: KAGVTQTPRYLIKTRGQQVTLSCSPISGHRSVSWYQQTPGQGLQFLFEYFSETQRNKGNFPGRFSGRQFSNSRSEMNVSTLELGDSALYLCASSSGDSSGNTIYFGEGSWLTVV.

CDR3 nucleotide sequence: TGTGCCAGCAGTTTCCGAGGACTTCGGAACACTGAAGCTTTCTTT. Translated, it gives CASSFRGLRNTEAFF. This chain joins TRBV27 and TRBJ1-1, with D unresolved. CDR3 length: 15 residues. The V gene's germline CDR1 is MNHEY and CDR2 SMNVEV (reference sequence). V was clipped by 3 bases and J by 1 base, with 12 bases between them.

This chain links TRBV12-5 with TRBJ1-6; possible D gene TRBD1, 5 bases. CDR1 is LGHNT and CDR2 is FRNRAP in the germline V gene. V was shortened by 3 bases and J by 9 bases, with 15 bases between the two germline ends. The CDR3 covers 15 residues. CDR3 coding DNA: TGTGCTAGTGGTTTAGATGGGGGAAGTCGTTCACCCCTCCACTTT. Residues: CASGLDGGSRSPLHF.

The V gene is TRBV3-1 (or the pseudogene TRBV3-2), the J gene TRBJ1-5; D remains unclear. V lost 1 base and J 6 bases, leaving 13 bases between the germline ends. From germline, CDR1 is LGHDT and CDR2 YNNKEL (reference sequence). CDR3 length equals 15 residues. Here the CDR3 DNA reads TGTGCCAGCAGCCAAGGGCGAGGGAGACTTCAGCCCCAGCATTTT. Translating it yields CASSQGRGRLQPQHF.

The genes are TRBV19 and TRBJ1-2; no firm D call. Germline V gene sequence: CDR1 LNHDA, CDR2 SQIVND (reference sequence). The CDR3 sequence is 14 residues long. Trimming removed 6 bases from V and 7 bases from J, with 18 bases in between. The CDR3 DNA sequence: TGTGCCAGTAGGGAAACAGAGGGAGGACTTGGCTACACCTTC. Its protein is CASRETEGGLGYTF.

The gene calls are TRBV3-1 (or the pseudogene TRBV3-2) and TRBJ1-1, with no clear D. In germline, CDR1 is LGHDT, CDR2 YNNKEL (reference sequence). The CDR3 spans 17 residues. V was clipped by 1 base and J by 1 base, with 16 bases between them. For the CDR3, the DNA is TGTGCCAGCAGCCAAGTTGCACCGCTGGTAAGGAACACTGAAGCTTTCTTT. The encoded protein is CASSQVAPLVRNTEAFF.

J is TRBJ1-5 and V is TRBV6-5; no firm D call. The V end was cut by 4 bases, the J end by 3 bases, with 10 bases between. This CDR3 has 14 amino acids. CDR1 and CDR2 (germline): MNHEY, SVGAGI. CDR3 sequence reads: CASSLTVTNQPQHF. The CDR3 region has the DNA TGTGCCAGCAGTTTGACGGTCACCAATCAGCCCCAGCATTTT.

The chain carries TRBV9 and TRBJ1-4; TRBD1 matches at 7 bases. The CDR3 is 13 residues long. From germline, CDR1 is SGDLS and CDR2 YYNGEE. V trimming: 4 bases; J trimming: 8 bases; junction bases outside the gene matches: 5. In nucleotides, the CDR3 is TGTGCCAGCAGCCAGACAGGGTCCGAAAAACTGTTTTTT. This translates into CASSQTGSEKLFF.

This chain joins TRBV5-1 and TRBJ1-5; a weak D match, TRBD1 (6 bases). This CDR3 contains 14 residues. Germline CDR1 SGHRS, CDR2 YFSETQ. V lost 3 bases and J lost 3, with 10 bases in between. Written as DNA, the CDR3 is TGCGCCAGCAGCTCCACAGGGCTCAATCAGCCCCAGCATTTT. Its translation is CASSSTGLNQPQHF.

The V call is TRBV4-1, the J call TRBJ1-5; weak D call: TRBD1 (6 bases). The V end lost 8 bases, the J end lost 3 bases, and 14 bases lay between the germline ends. The CDR3 covers 14 residues. The germline gives CDR1 MGHRA, CDR2 YSYEKL. The CDR3 sequence: CASRPPGDNQPQHF. CDR3 bases: TGCGCCAGCCGCCCTCCAGGGGACAATCAGCCCCAGCATTTT.

The V gene is TRBV2, the J gene TRBJ2-5, with 10 bases aligning to TRBD1. The ends lost 7 bases at V and 2 bases at J; junction bases unmatched: 4. From germline, CDR1 is SNHLY and CDR2 FYNNEI. CDR3 size: 14 residues. Here the CDR3 reads CASTGQGRQETQYF. CDR3 sequence (DNA): TGTGCCAGCACGGGACAGGGGCGTCAAGAGACCCAGTACTTC.

This rearrangement joins TRBV18 to TRBJ2-5, with 8 positions matching TRBD1. The ends lost 2 bases at V and 7 bases at J; junction bases unmatched: 9. The CDR3 totals 15 residues. CDR1 is KGHSH, CDR2 LQKENI, per germline. The CDR3 sequence: CASSPDRGRVGTQYF. The CDR3 coding sequence is TGTGCCAGCTCACCAGACAGGGGACGGGTCGGGACCCAGTACTTC.

The rearrangement joins TRBV20-1 to TRBJ2-1; tentative D call: TRBD2 (5 bases). The CDR3 length is 14 residues. Germline V gene lookup returns CDR1 DFQATT and CDR2 SNEGSKA (reference sequence). The germline V and J ends were trimmed by 3 bases and 8 bases, with 17 bases remaining between them. The CDR3 spells CSASSLALRDEQFF. The DNA for the CDR3 is TGCAGTGCTAGTTCCCTAGCCCTGAGGGATGAGCAGTTCTTC.

This clone was seen more than once but under ten times. The chain is built from TRBV4-1 and TRBJ2-1, with a possible D match to TRBD1 (6 bases). Per the germline V gene, CDR1 is MGHRA and CDR2 is YSYEKL. The CDR3 runs to 16 residues. V lost 4 bases to trimming and J lost 3 bases, with 16 bases between them. CDR3 amino acids: CASSPATGKFYNEQFF. The CDR3 coding sequence is TGCGCCAGCAGCCCAGCTACAGGGAAGTTCTACAATGAGCAGTTCTTC.

About this clone itself: The same CDR3 is also encoded by other DNA sequences in this sample. V and J are TRBV20-1 and TRBJ1-6; D may be TRBD1 (5 bases). V lost 3 bases to trimming and J lost 0 bases, with 12 bases between them. This CDR3 has 16 amino acids. Germline V lookup: CDR1 DFQATT, CDR2 SNEGSKA (reference sequence). Here the CDR3 reads CSASAGVGSYNSPLHF. The CDR3 nucleotides are TGCAGTGCTAGTGCGGGGGTGGGCTCCTATAATTCACCCCTCCACTTT.

This chain uses TRBV7-9 with TRBJ1-5, with 8 bases identical to TRBD1. In germline, CDR1 is SEHNR, CDR2 FQNEAQ (reference sequence). V lost 5 bases and J lost 4; bases outside the gene matches: 7. The CDR3 has 15 amino acids. The CDR3 region has the DNA TGTGCCAGCAGCCAACAGGGGGTGTCTAATCAGCCCCAGCATTTT. It yields the protein CASSQQGVSNQPQHF.

This chain links TRBV18 with TRBJ1-1; D is ambiguous. V lost 1 base and J lost 1, with 13 bases in between. Germline values: CDR1 KGHSH, CDR2 LQKENI. The CDR3 covers 16 residues. The CDR3 coding sequence is TGTGCCAGCTCACCACTTAATTCGGACGCGAACACTGAAGCTTTCTTT. Translation gives CASSPLNSDANTEAFF.

The chain links TRBV19 to TRBJ1-2; D perhaps matches TRBD1 (5 bases). The germline V and J ends were trimmed by 3 bases and 0 bases, with 11 bases remaining between them. The CDR3 has 15 residues. Germline loops: CDR1 LNHDA, CDR2 SQIVND (reference sequence). CDR3 sequence: CASSISQGANYGYTF. The DNA of the CDR3 is TGTGCCAGTAGTATCTCTCAGGGAGCTAACTATGGCTACACCTTC. The whole variable domain, filled in from reference TRBV19 and TRBJ1-2, reads DGGITQSPKYLFRKEGQNVTLSCEQNLNHDAMYWYRQDPGQGLRLIYYSQIVNDFQKGDIAEGYSVSREKKESFPLTVTSAQKNPTAFYLCASSISQGANYGYTFGSGTRLTVV.

The chain carries TRBV27 and TRBJ1-1; 8 bases fit TRBD1. This CDR3 has 13 residues. The V and J ends lost 6 bases and 4 bases, in that order; junction bases with no gene match: 4. The germline gives CDR1 MNHEY, CDR2 SMNVEV (reference sequence). The CDR3 loop is CASRITGGTEAFF. The CDR3, as DNA: TGTGCCAGCAGGATAACAGGGGGCACTGAAGCTTTCTTT.

The chain joins TRBV5-1 to TRBJ1-2, with 9 bases aligning to TRBD1. The V gene end was trimmed by 4 bases and the J gene end by 4 bases; junction bases not matched to a gene: 5. Per the germline V gene, CDR1 is SGHRS and CDR2 is YFSETQ. The CDR3 runs 14 residues. CDR3 coding DNA: TGCGCCAGCAGCCTTGGACAGGGGCCCTATGGCTACACCTTC. Amino acid sequence: CASSLGQGPYGYTF.

This chain uses TRBV28 with TRBJ1-1; D is unclear. CDR1 is MDHEN, CDR2 SYDVKM, per germline. V was cut by 1 base and J by 5 bases, with 8 bases left in between. The CDR3 spans 13 residues. CDR3 sequence (DNA): TGTGCCAGCAGTTTATCGGAGCGTACTGAAGCTTTCTTT. Its translation: CASSLSERTEAFF.

The V gene is TRBV9, the J gene TRBJ1-2; maybe TRBD1 (6 bases). CDR3 length equals 13 residues. CDR1 and CDR2 (germline): SGDLS, YYNGEE. The V gene lost 3 bases and the J gene lost 4 bases, with 10 bases spanning the gap. The CDR3 region has the DNA TGTGCCAGCAGCGACGGGACATCCTATGGCTACACCTTC. It yields the protein CASSDGTSYGYTF. Full variable domain (missing parts from reference TRBV9 and TRBJ1-2): DSGVTQTPKHLITATGQRVTLRCSPRSGDLSVYWYQQSLDQGLQFLIQYYNGEERAKGNILERFSAQQFPDLHSELNLSSLELGDSALYFCASSDGTSYGYTFGSGTRLTVV.

The rearrangement uses TRBV9 and TRBJ2-2; D is unclear. This CDR3 contains 14 residues. The germline gives CDR1 SGDLS, CDR2 YYNGEE. V was trimmed by 0 bases and J by 6 bases, leaving 9 bases between them. The CDR3 sequence is CASSVEVLAGELFF. For the CDR3, the DNA is TGTGCCAGCAGCGTAGAGGTCCTCGCCGGGGAGCTGTTTTTT.